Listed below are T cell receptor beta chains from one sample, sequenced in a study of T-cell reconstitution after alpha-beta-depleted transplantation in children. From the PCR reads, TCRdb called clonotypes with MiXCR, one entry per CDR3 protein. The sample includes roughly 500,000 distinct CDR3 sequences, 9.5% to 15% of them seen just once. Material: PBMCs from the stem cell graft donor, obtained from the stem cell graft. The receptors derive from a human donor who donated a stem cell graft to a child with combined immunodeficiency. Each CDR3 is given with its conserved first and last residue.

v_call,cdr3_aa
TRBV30,CAWSAGTGGNTQYF
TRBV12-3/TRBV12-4,CASSRLIWQGDQPQHF
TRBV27,CASTWVDTQYF
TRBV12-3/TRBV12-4,CASRTAGGVINEQFF
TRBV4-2,CASSRGSGTRNEKLFF
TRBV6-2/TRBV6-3,CASSYSTSGLAGFLNEQYF
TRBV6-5,CASSSLAPSSYNEQFF
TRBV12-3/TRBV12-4,CASSLVGSGGYTGELFF
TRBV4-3,CASSQDIGDRQYF
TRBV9,CASSVGEGASLSGANVLTF
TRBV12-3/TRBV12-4,CASSYEAFF
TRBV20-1,CSATTGYEQYF
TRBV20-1,CSASPLAGETEQYF
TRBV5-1,CASSRRGEQETQYF
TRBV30,CAWSVVGGAFF
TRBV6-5,CASSPFRAANYGYTF